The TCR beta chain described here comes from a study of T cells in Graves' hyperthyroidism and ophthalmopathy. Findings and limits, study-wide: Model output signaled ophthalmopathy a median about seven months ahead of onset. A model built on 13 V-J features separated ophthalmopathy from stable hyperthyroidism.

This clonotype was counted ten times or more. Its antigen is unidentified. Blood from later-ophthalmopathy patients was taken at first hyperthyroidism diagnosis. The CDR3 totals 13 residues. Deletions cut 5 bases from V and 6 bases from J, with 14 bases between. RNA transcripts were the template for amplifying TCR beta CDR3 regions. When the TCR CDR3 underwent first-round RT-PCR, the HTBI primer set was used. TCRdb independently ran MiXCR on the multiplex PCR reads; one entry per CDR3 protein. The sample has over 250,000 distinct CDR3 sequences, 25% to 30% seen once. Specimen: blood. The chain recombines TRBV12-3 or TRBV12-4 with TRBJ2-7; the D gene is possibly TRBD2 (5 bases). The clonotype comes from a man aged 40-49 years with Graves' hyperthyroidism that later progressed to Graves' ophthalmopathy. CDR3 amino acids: CASSALPSGEQYF. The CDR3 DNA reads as TGTGCCAGCAGTGCCCTCCCGAGCGGCGAGCAGTACTTC.